The 4 T cell receptor beta chains in this list originate from one sample, sequenced in a study of blood T cell repertoires in COVID-19. The table came from immunoSEQ multiplex PCR; TCRdb's copy has only in-frame clones and leaves some out. The table includes 100,000 or so clones, 90% to 95% detected once. Input material: peripheral blood. The receptors here all came from a man aged 50 or older with acute or convalescent COVID-19.

The chain joins TRBV5-1 to TRBJ2-1, with TRBD1 matching 7 bases. This CDR3 contains 15 residues. With V trimmed by 2 bases and J by 3 bases, 5 bases remained unmatched. Germline CDR1 reads SGHRS; CDR2 reads YFSETQ. CDR3: CASSFRGQNYNEQFF. The CDR3 DNA reads as TGCGCCAGCAGCTTTAGGGGGCAAAACTACAATGAGCAGTTCTTC.

This chain joins TRBV5-6 and TRBJ1-2, with D possibly matching TRBD1 (6 bases). Germline V gives CDR1 SGHDT, CDR2 YYEEEE. Trimming pared 2 bases from V and 1 base from J, leaving 9 bases between. The CDR3 spans 14 residues. The CDR3: CASSFGQINYGYTF. The CDR3 bases are TGTGCCAGCAGCTTCGGACAGATTAACTATGGCTACACCTTC.

The V gene is TRBV12-3 or TRBV12-4, the J gene TRBJ1-2, with a weak D call TRBD1 (6 bases). There are 13 residues in the CDR3. V was shortened by 7 bases and J by 2 bases, with 11 bases between the two germline ends. CDR3 in DNA: TGTGCCAGCAAACTAACAGGGAACTATGGCTACACCTTC. Translating gives CASKLTGNYGYTF.

V and J are TRBV28 and TRBJ2-1, with no clear D. The CDR3 spans 12 residues. Germline V gene sequence: CDR1 MDHEN, CDR2 SYDVKM. V lost 5 bases and J lost 7, with 9 bases in between. CDR3 residues: CASSPRWNEQFF. For the CDR3, the DNA is TGTGCCAGCAGTCCCCGGTGGAATGAGCAGTTCTTC.